The 6 T cell receptor beta chains below come from one sample, sequenced in a study of T cells in localized non-small cell lung cancer. Only in-frame clones appear in the TCRdb table, and some are missing; sequencing was by immunoSEQ multiplex PCR. This table holds around 23,000 clones, over 75% found once. The specimen comprised peripheral blood, sampled before any cancer treatment. The receptors derive from a woman aged 40-75 years with stage I lung adenocarcinoma.

This chain joins TRBV5-8 and TRBJ1-5; D is possibly TRBD1 (5 bases). The CDR3 covers 17 residues. The V end was cut by 4 bases, the J end by 5 bases, with 22 bases between. Germline V CDR1 and CDR2: SGHTS, YDEGEE. The CDR3 coding sequence is TGTGCCAGCAGCACAGGATGGGGCTCAGCGCAAGATCAGCCCCAGCATTTT. Its translation is CASSTGWGSAQDQPQHF.

The V gene is TRBV4-3, the J gene TRBJ1-5, with a weak D call TRBD1 (5 bases). The germline gives CDR1 LGHNA, CDR2 YSLEER. Trimming removed 0 bases from V and 7 bases from J, with 10 bases in between. The CDR3 sequence is 14 residues long. This CDR3 is CASSQERGAQPQHF. For the CDR3, the DNA is TGCGCCAGCAGCCAAGAGAGGGGCGCCCAGCCCCAGCATTTT.

The count of this clone is one. The V and J genes are TRBV11-3 and TRBJ2-3, with D unclear. V dropped 5 bases and J dropped 1 base, with 10 bases sitting between them. Germline CDR1 SGHNT, CDR2 YENEEA. The CDR3 sequence is 14 residues long. CDR3 DNA: TGTGCCAGCAGCCCACTATGGGGCACAGATACGCAGTATTTT. This sequence encodes CASSPLWGTDTQYF. The full variable domain, completed using reference TRBV11-3 and TRBJ2-3, is EAGVVQSPRYKIIEKKQPVAFWCNPISGHNTLYWYLQNLGQGPELLIRYENEEAVDDSQLPKDRFSAERLKGVDSTLKIQPAELGDSAVYLCASSPLWGTDTQYFGPGTRLTVL.

The V call is TRBV7-9, the J call TRBJ1-3, with D possibly matching TRBD1 (5 bases). Trimming shortened V by 3 bases and J by 7 bases, and 16 bases separated the two germline ends. Germline CDR1 reads SEHNR; CDR2 reads FQNEAQ (reference sequence). The length of the CDR3 is 15 residues. The CDR3 DNA sequence: TGTGCCAGCAGCTTTGGAGGGACGTTTCGGAACACCATATATTTT. This codes for CASSFGGTFRNTIYF. Variable domain in full (rest from reference TRBV7-9 and TRBJ1-3): DTGVSQNPRHKITKRGQNVTFRCDPISEHNRLYWYRQTLGQGPEFLTYFQNEAQLEKSRLLSDRFSAERPKGSFSTLEIQRTEQGDSAMYLCASSFGGTFRNTIYFGEGSWLTVV.

The rearrangement links TRBV5-4 to TRBJ1-2, with a weak D call TRBD1 (5 bases). The CDR3 loop spans 12 amino acids. V shed 4 bases and J shed 7 bases, with 11 bases lying between them. Germline CDR1 SGHNT, CDR2 YYREEE (reference sequence). The CDR3 DNA reads TGTGCCAGCAGCCTGGGACTGGGTGGCTACACCTTC. This translates into CASSLGLGGYTF.

The rearrangement joins TRBV9 to TRBJ2-5, with 8 bases fitting TRBD2. The CDR3 contains 15 residues. Germline loops: CDR1 SGDLS, CDR2 YYNGEE. Losses at the gene ends were 3 bases for V and 1 base for J; bases not matched to a gene: 5. This CDR3 reads CASSARGGAQETQYF. The CDR3 DNA sequence: TGTGCCAGCAGCGCCCGGGGGGGGGCCCAAGAGACCCAGTACTTC.